What follows describes a single TCR beta chain. The same CDR3 can be traced to other DNA sequences in this sample. These data are taken from a study of control samples from healthy donors and cancer patients. The table came from immunoSEQ multiplex PCR; TCRdb's copy has only in-frame clones and leaves some out. The table lists about 120,000 clones, approximately 88% of them singletons. Losses at the gene ends were 3 bases for V and 3 bases for J; bases not matched to a gene: 6. Germline CDR1 is KGHSH and CDR2 is LQKENI. The CDR3 has 15 amino acids. Specimen: blood. V usage is TRBV18 and J usage is TRBJ2-7; the match to TRBD1 covers 9 bases. The clonotype originates from a man aged 35 to 55 in good health. This chain's CDR3 is CASSPPGTGRYEQYF. The CDR3, as DNA: TGTGCCAGCTCACCCCCCGGGACAGGGCGCTACGAGCAGTACTTC.